The rows below give T cell receptor beta chains drawn from one sample of a study of identical twins. TCRdb re-called the 5' RACE reads through MiXCR, storing one row per CDR3 protein. Of about 210,000 distinct CDR3 sequences detected, roughly 9.4% appear once; the ten largest clones hold around 5.1%. Sequencing input: memory (CD45RO+) T cells sorted from blood. The receptors were sampled from a woman under 30 in good health. CDR3s include the opening cysteine and the closing phenylalanine or tryptophan. The order of the fields is V gene, clone size, D gene, J gene, CDR3 DNA, CDR3 protein. The D gene is left open where the match is weak. Clone size, where shown, is once, few, many, or a class for clones that have expanded.

V: TRBV4-2
size: few
D: .
J: TRBJ2-3
DNA: TGTGCCAGCAGCCCCGGACACAATCTCCGGGGGGCATACACAGATACGCAGTATTTT
CDR3: CASSPGHNLRGAYTDTQYF

V: TRBV6-2/TRBV6-3
size: few
D: .
J: TRBJ1-5
DNA: TGTGCCAGCACTGTGACAGTCGCGAGGCCCCAGCATTTT
CDR3: CASTVTVARPQHF

V: TRBV25-1
size: few
D: TRBD1
J: TRBJ2-7
DNA: TGTGCCAGCAGTGAGGGGACAGGGGGCTGGGAGCAGTACTTC
CDR3: CASSEGTGGWEQYF

V: TRBV6-1
size: many
D: TRBD1
J: TRBJ2-7
DNA: TGTGCCAGCAGCCTCCACCGGGACAGGGGGGGAGAGCAGTACTTC
CDR3: CASSLHRDRGGEQYF

V: TRBV7-8
size: few
D: .
J: TRBJ2-1
DNA: TGTGCCAGCAGCTTTCAACAGAGCTCCTACAATGAGCAGTTCTTC
CDR3: CASSFQQSSYNEQFF

V: TRBV6-6
size: few
D: .
J: TRBJ2-1
DNA: TGTGCCAGCACCTCCTCGGGCTACAATGAGCAGTTCTTC
CDR3: CASTSSGYNEQFF

V: TRBV12-3/TRBV12-4
size: many
D: .
J: TRBJ2-7
DNA: TGTGCCAGCAGTTTGGGGCAGGCCGACTACGAGCAGTACTTC
CDR3: CASSLGQADYEQYF

V: TRBV3-1
size: .
D: .
J: TRBJ2-7
DNA: TGTGCCTCCTGCCAAGATCTTTCTCCGGGTTTTTCCTACGAGCAGTACTTC
CDR3: CASCQDLSPGFSYEQYF

V: TRBV10-3
size: few
D: TRBD1
J: TRBJ2-1
DNA: TGTGCCATCAGGGGGACAGACTCCTACAATGAGCAGTTCTTC
CDR3: CAIRGTDSYNEQFF

V: TRBV6-1
size: few
D: .
J: TRBJ1-2
DNA: TGTGCCAGCATATATCAGAACCAAGTCGTCTATGGCTACACCTTC
CDR3: CASIYQNQVVYGYTF

V: TRBV6-2/TRBV6-3
size: many
D: .
J: TRBJ2-1
DNA: TGTGCCAGCAGCCCCATTGGGGGGCTTTCCTACAATGAGCAGTTCTTC
CDR3: CASSPIGGLSYNEQFF